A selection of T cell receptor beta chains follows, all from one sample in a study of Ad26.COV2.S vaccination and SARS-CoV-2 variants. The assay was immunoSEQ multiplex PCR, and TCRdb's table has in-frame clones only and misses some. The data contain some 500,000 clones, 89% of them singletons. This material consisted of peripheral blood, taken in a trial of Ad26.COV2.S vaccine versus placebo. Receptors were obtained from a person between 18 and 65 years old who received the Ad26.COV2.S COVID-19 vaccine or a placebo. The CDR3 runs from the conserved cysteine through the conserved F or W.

CDR3 protein: CATSRDPRVDYGYTF
V gene: TRBV15

CDR3 protein: CASSAPSRDRFTETQYF
V gene: TRBV9

CDR3 protein: CASSSNWGLAHQETQYF
V gene: TRBV19

CDR3 protein: CASSRLLAAYNEQFF
V gene: TRBV5-5

CDR3 protein: CASKPNGDTQYF
V gene: TRBV12-3/TRBV12-4

CDR3 protein: CARFYGYTF
V gene: TRBV12-2

CDR3 protein: CASRPGEGYQPQHF
V gene: TRBV28

CDR3 protein: CASCRSSGNTIYF
V gene: TRBV6-2/TRBV6-3

CDR3 protein: CASSSLAGNTEAFF
V gene: TRBV7-2

CDR3 protein: CASSDSRGGNEQFF
V gene: TRBV6-4

CDR3 protein: CASSLGTADNSPLHF
V gene: TRBV18

CDR3 protein: CASSSEFSYEQYF
V gene: TRBV7-3